Listed below are T cell receptor beta chains from one sample, sequenced in a study of Graves' ophthalmopathy and Graves' hyperthyroidism. TCRdb recomputed calls from the multiplex PCR reads with MiXCR, one row per CDR3 protein. Of hundreds of thousands of distinct CDR3 sequences listed, 20% to 25% are singletons. The sample consisted of peripheral blood. These receptors were collected from a woman aged 18-29 years with stable Graves' hyperthyroidism. Some clones in this sample may be carry-over from other donors' samples. Each CDR3 is given with its conserved first and last residue. D genes are given only for firm matches. The size entry is marked missing in some rows and otherwise reads once, few, many or a size class.

>TRBJ2-7|-|TRBD1|TRBV20-1
CSARDGGTGHYEQYF
TGCAGTGCTAGAGATGGAGGGACAGGCCACTACGAGCAGTACTTC
>TRBJ1-6|-|-|TRBV3-1
CASSQGDYNSPLHF
TGTGCCAGCAGCCAGGGGGACTATAATTCACCCCTCCACTTT
>TRBJ2-5|-|-|TRBV6-2/TRBV6-3
CASSYSPIEVVETQYF
TGTGCCAGCAGTTACTCTCCGATAGAGGTGGTGGAGACCCAGTACTTC
>TRBJ1-1|many|-|TRBV6-5
CASRINVGGRNTEAFF
TGTGCCAGCAGGATAAATGTGGGGGGCAGGAACACTGAAGCTTTCTTT
>TRBJ2-2|many|-|TRBV6-1
CASRFDLTGELFF
TGTGCCAGCAGGTTTGATCTCACCGGGGAGCTGTTTTTT
>TRBJ2-6|-|-|TRBV29-1
CSVQGGSGANVLTF
TGCAGCGTTCAAGGGGGATCTGGGGCCAACGTCCTGACTTTC
>TRBJ1-2|many|-|TRBV12-3/TRBV12-4
CASSLRLDTNYGYTF
TGTGCCAGCAGTTTAAGACTCGACACCAACTATGGCTACACCTTC
>TRBJ1-5|many|-|TRBV19
CASLKSGVESNQPQHF
TGTGCCAGCCTCAAATCTGGCGTTGAGAGCAATCAGCCCCAGCATTTT
>TRBJ2-7|many|TRBD1|TRBV18
CASSPGQGEYF
TGTGCCAGCTCACCGGGACAGGGGGAGTACTTC
>TRBJ2-7|many|-|TRBV5-6
CASSLGRKPYEQYF
TGTGCCAGCAGCTTGGGTCGTAAACCCTACGAGCAGTACTTC
>TRBJ2-7|-|-|TRBV7-9
CASSPSSRPLSKQYF
TGTGCCAGCAGCCCGTCCTCGCGGCCCCTCTCCAAGCAGTACTTC
>TRBJ2-7|many|TRBD1|TRBV28
CASKPQGAEGYEQYF
TGTGCCAGCAAACCTCAGGGGGCTGAGGGATACGAGCAGTACTTC
>TRBJ2-5|many|-|TRBV20-1
CSAREKRGKGLQETQYF
TGCAGTGCTAGAGAGAAAAGAGGGAAAGGCCTCCAAGAGACCCAGTACTTC
>TRBJ2-2|many|TRBD2|TRBV28
CASSSPGLASRFNTGELFF
TGTGCCAGCAGTTCACCCGGACTAGCGAGTCGATTTAACACCGGGGAGCTGTTTTTT
>TRBJ1-1|many|TRBD1|TRBV12-3/TRBV12-4
CASSTTDRETEALF
TGTGCCAGCAGTACCACCGACAGGGAAACTGAAGCTCTCTTT
>TRBJ2-5|-|-|TRBV7-9
CASSPVLPGEIQYF
TGTGCCAGCAGCCCAGTTTTACCAGGGGAGATCCAGTACTTC
>TRBJ2-2|-|-|TRBV9
CASSVGPTPLGGELFF
TGTGCCAGCAGCGTGGGTCCGACCCCCTTGGGCGGGGAGCTGTTTTTT
>TRBJ1-1|many|-|TRBV29-1
CSGVEVGAFF
TGCAGCGGAGTGGAAGTCGGAGCTTTCTTT
>TRBJ2-5|few|TRBD2|TRBV10-3
CALSGGPRETQYF
TGTGCTCTCTCGGGAGGGCCTCGAGAGACCCAGTACTTC
>TRBJ2-7|many|TRBD1|TRBV30
CAWRVRDRDLPEQYF
TGTGCCTGGAGGGTCAGGGACAGGGACCTACCTGAGCAGTACTTC
>TRBJ1-3|-|TRBD1|TRBV30
CAWSRTGTSGNTIYF
TGTGCCTGGAGTCGGACAGGGACCAGTGGAAACACCATATATTTT
>TRBJ1-2|many|TRBD1|TRBV7-2
CASSLAGTEVYGYTF
TGTGCCAGCAGCTTAGCTGGGACAGAGGTTTATGGCTACACCTTC
>TRBJ1-3|-|-|TRBV20-1
CSGAFGDTIYF
TGCAGCGGGGCTTTTGGTGACACCATATATTTT
>TRBJ2-7|many|-|TRBV5-1
CASSLRVDRSYEQYF
TGCGCCAGCAGCTTGCGAGTAGACCGATCCTACGAGCAGTACTTC
>TRBJ2-7|many|-|TRBV2
CASRRTAIYEQYF
TGTGCCAGCAGACGGACAGCCATCTACGAGCAGTACTTC
>TRBJ2-5|once|TRBD2|TRBV7-2
CASSLRSGTSRQTQYF
TGTGCCAGCAGCTTAAGGTCAGGGACTAGCCGACAGACCCAGTACTTC
>TRBJ2-7|many|-|TRBV12-3/TRBV12-4
CASSFLENSYEQYF
TGTGCCAGCAGTTTTTTGGAAAACTCCTACGAGCAGTACTTC
>TRBJ1-5|many|-|TRBV19
CASSISPLHQPQHF
TGTGCCAGTAGTATCAGCCCACTACATCAGCCCCAGCATTTT
>TRBJ1-2|many|-|TRBV2
CASSEQGQAYGYTF
TGTGCCAGCAGTGAACAGGGGCAAGCCTATGGCTACACCTTC
>TRBJ1-3|many|TRBD1|TRBV20-1
CSARDPTGPGNTIYF
TGCAGTGCTAGAGACCCGACAGGGCCTGGAAACACCATATATTTT
>TRBJ2-2|-|-|TRBV5-1
CASSWDSTGELFF
TGCGCCAGCAGCTGGGACTCCACCGGGGAGCTGTTTTTT
>TRBJ2-5|-|-|TRBV30
CAWSVGVWGVRETQYF
TGTGCCTGGAGTGTAGGGGTTTGGGGGGTCCGGGAGACCCAGTACTTC
>TRBJ1-2|-|-|TRBV28
CATLPGSFPYGYTF
TGTGCCACCCTCCCGGGGTCCTTCCCGTATGGCTACACCTTC
>TRBJ2-7|many|-|TRBV2
CASRGTYEQYF
TGTGCCAGCAGGGGGACCTACGAGCAGTACTTC
>TRBJ1-5|few|TRBD1|TRBV6-1
CASSGIGDSQPQHF
TGTGCCAGCAGTGGAATAGGGGACAGTCAGCCCCAGCATTTT
>TRBJ1-1|once|-|TRBV12-3/TRBV12-4
CASTLKVFNEAFF
TGTGCCAGCACTTTGAAGGTCTTTAATGAAGCTTTCTTT
>TRBJ1-6|many|-|TRBV6-1
CASSRLGVSPLHF
TGTGCCAGCAGTCGCCTAGGGGTTTCACCCCTCCACTTT
>TRBJ2-7|many|-|TRBV11-2
CASSLGGPLRDYEQYF
TGTGCCAGCAGCTTAGGAGGACCTCTGAGAGACTACGAGCAGTACTTC
>TRBJ2-5|once|-|TRBV12-5
CASGLVTRRRVETQYF
TGTGCTAGTGGTTTGGTAACCAGGAGGAGGGTGGAGACCCAGTACTTC
>TRBJ2-2|many|-|TRBV6-2/TRBV6-3
CASSYSVPLNTGELFF
TGTGCCAGCAGTTACTCGGTACCCCTGAACACCGGGGAGCTGTTTTTT
>TRBJ1-5|-|TRBD1|TRBV6-2/TRBV6-3
CASRSGGRSQPQHF
TGTGCCAGCAGATCAGGGGGCAGGAGTCAGCCCCAGCATTTT
>TRBJ1-2|many|-|TRBV20-1
CSARDPTGETNYGYTF
TGCAGTGCTAGAGATCCCACGGGCGAGACTAACTATGGCTACACCTTC
>TRBJ1-1|-|-|TRBV27
CASSLRSSLGAFF
TGTGCCAGCAGTTTACGCAGTTCCCTTGGGGCTTTCTTT
>TRBJ2-5|-|TRBD1|TRBV28
CASSRGQGIETQYF
TGTGCCAGCTCCCGTGGACAGGGGATAGAGACCCAGTACTTC
>TRBJ1-5|-|TRBD1|TRBV12-5
CASGAGTENQPQHF
TGTGCTAGTGGTGCCGGGACAGAGAATCAGCCCCAGCATTTT
>TRBJ2-5|many|TRBD1|TRBV30
CAWSPTGETQYF
TGTGCCTGGAGTCCGACAGGGGAGACCCAGTACTTC
>TRBJ1-5|-|TRBD1|TRBV7-2
CASRDRAEGNQPQHF
TGTGCCAGCCGTGACAGGGCTGAAGGCAATCAGCCCCAGCATTTT
>TRBJ2-7|many|-|TRBV13
CASSPLRGEQYF
TGTGCCAGCAGCCCACTTCGGGGCGAGCAGTACTTC
>TRBJ1-1|many|TRBD1|TRBV11-2
CASSSITGGDTEAFF
TGTGCCAGCAGCTCGATTACAGGGGGGGACACTGAAGCTTTCTTT
>TRBJ1-1|-|-|TRBV5-1
CVSSLGQNTEAFF
TGCGTCAGCAGCTTAGGACAGAACACTGAAGCTTTCTTT
>TRBJ1-6|many|TRBD1|TRBV18
CASSPKTGHSPLHF
TGTGCCAGCTCGCCGAAGACAGGGCATTCACCCCTCCACTTT
>TRBJ1-1|many|-|TRBV19
CASSTQIMNTEAFF
TGTGCCAGTAGTACTCAGATCATGAACACTGAAGCTTTCTTT